The next 25 T cell receptor beta chains were all read from a single sample in a study of neoadjuvant anti-PD-1 for oral cavity cancer. Assay: immunoSEQ multiplex PCR; the TCRdb copy retains only in-frame clones and omits some. This repertoire shows 9,500 to 15,000 clones, 65% to 75% found once; its top ten account for around 2.4%. Specified time point: after neoadjuvant nivolumab, at surgical resection. Sample: PBMCs, taken after nivolumab (anti-PD-1) treatment. The receptors derive from a person between 35 and 79 years old with oral cavity squamous cell carcinoma.

CDR3 protein: CASRKFPGQGARDEQYF. The CDR3 nucleotides read TGTGCAAGTCGCAAATTCCCGGGACAGGGGGCGAGGGACGAGCAGTACTTC. The V and J genes are TRBV12-2 and TRBJ2-7; the table assigns TRBD1, which was not confirmed against the DNA. TRBV12-2 is a known pseudogene. The CDR3 consists of 17 residues.

The CDR3 region is CAWSVGYEQYF. The CDR3 DNA reads as TGTGCCTGGAGTGTAGGGTACGAGCAGTACTTC. The V call is TRBV30, the J call TRBJ2-7; D remains ambiguous. Germline CDR1 reads GTSNPN; CDR2 reads SVGIG (reference sequence). The CDR3 totals 11 residues. V lost 0 bases and J lost 4, with 4 bases in between.

The genes are TRBV4-1 and TRBJ2-4; no clear D. Germline CDR1 is MGHRA and CDR2 is YSYEKL. This CDR3 has 13 amino acids. The V end was cut by 3 bases, the J end by 5 bases, with 8 bases between. The CDR3 reads CASSHSSENIQYF. The DNA for the CDR3 is TGCGCCAGCAGCCATTCGTCCGAAAACATTCAGTACTTC.

The CDR3 bases are TGTGCCACCAGCAGAGCACCATTAACAGGGCGTGAAGCTTTCTTT. The encoded protein is CATSRAPLTGREAFF. The rearrangement links TRBV15 to TRBJ1-1; perhaps TRBD1 as D (6 bases). Trimming left V 1 base short and J 7 bases short, with 16 bases between. The CDR3 extends over 15 amino acids. From germline, CDR1 is LNHNV and CDR2 YYDKDF (reference sequence).

The sample holds a few counts of this clone. This chain uses TRBV10-2 with TRBJ2-7; D unclear. Germline assignment: CDR1 WSHSY and CDR2 SAAADI. Deletions cut 4 bases from V and 5 bases from J, with 12 bases between. This CDR3 is 13 amino acids long. The CDR3 bases are TGCGCCAGCAGTGCTCGAAGGTTGGACGAGCAGTACTTC. This gives the protein CASSARRLDEQYF.

This chain links TRBV7-2 with TRBJ2-1, with TRBD2 as a possible D gene (5 bases). In germline, CDR1 is SGHTA, CDR2 FQGNSA. V lost 5 bases and J 9 bases, leaving 11 bases between the germline ends. The CDR3 sequence is 12 residues long. CDR3 bases: TGTGCCAGCAGCCCGGAGGTAGGTGAGCAGTTCTTC. Translated, it gives CASSPEVGEQFF.

The V gene is TRBV9, the J gene TRBJ2-1; D remains ambiguous. This CDR3 spans 14 amino acids. Germline CDR1 and CDR2: SGDLS and YYNGEE. V lost 3 bases, J lost 2 bases, and 9 bases lay in between. The CDR3 loop reads CASSDDGTYNEQFF. The CDR3 coding sequence is TGTGCCAGCAGCGACGATGGTACCTACAATGAGCAGTTCTTC.

This clone has more than one count but fewer than ten. This chain joins TRBV19 and TRBJ2-2; D is unresolved. The V and J ends lost 1 base and 6 bases respectively, with 3 bases between them. The length of the CDR3 is 12 residues. From germline, CDR1 is LNHDA and CDR2 SQIVND (reference sequence). Here the CDR3 reads CASSIVSGELFF. The CDR3 DNA reads as TGTGCCAGTAGTATAGTATCCGGGGAGCTGTTTTTT.

The chain uses TRBV7-2 and TRBJ1-3, with D perhaps matching TRBD1 (5 bases). V was clipped by 1 base and J by 0 bases, with 13 bases between them. CDR3 length equals 17 residues. The germline V gene has CDR1 SGHTA and CDR2 FQGNSA. The CDR3 coding sequence is TGTGCCAGCAGCTTAGGCCGGGGACCTAACTCTGGAAACACCATATATTTT. Residues: CASSLGRGPNSGNTIYF.

The chain has TRBV4-1 and TRBJ2-1; a possible D gene is TRBD1 (5 bases). The germline CDR1 and CDR2 sequences are MGHRA and YSYEKL. The CDR3 has 16 amino acids. V gave up 1 base and J gave up 0 bases, with 10 bases separating them. CDR3 sequence: CASSQAGARSYNEQFF. As DNA, the CDR3 is TGCGCCAGCAGCCAAGCTGGGGCCCGCTCCTACAATGAGCAGTTCTTC.

The chain couples TRBV28 to TRBJ1-5; D gene uncertain. V lost 6 bases and J 1 base, leaving 13 bases between the germline ends. The germline V gene encodes CDR1 MDHEN and CDR2 SYDVKM. CDR3 length equals 15 residues. CDR3 sequence (DNA): TGTGCCAGCAGCTTCAGGAGAGGAAGCAATCAGCCCCAGCATTTT. Residues: CASSFRRGSNQPQHF. The complete variable domain, with remaining parts taken from reference TRBV28 and TRBJ1-5, reads DVKVTQSSRYLVKRTGEKVFLECVQDMDHENMFWYRQDPGLGLRLIYFSYDVKMKEKGDIPEGYSVSREKKERFSLILESASTNQTSMYLCASSFRRGSNQPQHFGDGTRLSIL.

The chain has TRBV5-3 and TRBJ2-1, with 10 positions matching TRBD2. TRBV5-3 is an ORF for which the function is uncertain. This CDR3 region has 18 residues. V was clipped by 0 bases and J by 1 base; unmatched bases: 7. The CDR3 DNA reads as TGTGCCAGAAGCTTGGTAAGCGGGAGGGCCGGTTCCTACAATGAGCAGTTCTTC. Protein product: CARSLVSGRAGSYNEQFF.

The V gene is TRBV9, the J gene TRBJ1-1, with no clear D. This CDR3 has 14 amino acids. Trimming took 0 bases from V and 4 from J, leaving 10 bases between them. Germline V gene lookup returns CDR1 SGDLS and CDR2 YYNGEE. CDR3 nucleotides: TGTGCCAGCAGCGTAGATCCCTGGGGCACTGAAGCTTTCTTT. Encoded protein: CASSVDPWGTEAFF.

This clone showed up just a few times. The genes are TRBV5-4 and TRBJ2-5; TRBD1 is a possible D gene (5 bases). Deletions cut 2 bases from V and 3 bases from J, with 8 bases between. The CDR3 length is 13 residues. Germline loops: CDR1 SGHNT, CDR2 YYREEE (reference sequence). CDR3 in DNA: TGTGCCAGCAGCTTTCAGGGTGAAGAGACCCAGTACTTC. Translating it yields CASSFQGEETQYF. The variable domain in full, with the rest retrieved from reference TRBV5-4 and TRBJ2-5, is ETGVTQSPTHLIKTRGQQVTLRCSSQSGHNTVSWYQQALGQGPQFIFQYYREEENGRGNFPPRFSGLQFPNYSSELNVNALELDDSALYLCASSFQGEETQYFGPGTRLLVL.

The rearrangement links TRBV5-4 to TRBJ1-2; 7 bases agree with TRBD1. The CDR3 has 14 residues. V shed 3 bases and J 1 base; nucleotides not matched to a gene: 3. CDR1 and CDR2 from the germline V gene are SGHNT and YYREEE (reference sequence). This CDR3 reads CASSSGQFNYGYTF. The CDR3 DNA reads as TGTGCCAGCAGCTCGGGACAGTTTAACTATGGCTACACCTTC.

The genes are TRBV25-1 and TRBJ2-3, with D possibly TRBD2 on 6 matching bases. The length of the CDR3 is 17 residues. The V gene's germline CDR1 is MGHDK and CDR2 SYGVNS. V was cut by 3 bases and J by 0 bases, with 16 bases left in between. The DNA for the CDR3 is TGTGCCAGCAGTGATGAACATTATAGCGGAAGCACAGATACGCAGTATTTT. Translated: CASSDEHYSGSTDTQYF. Full variable domain (remainder filled in from reference TRBV25-1 and TRBJ2-3): EADIYQTPRYLVIGTGKKITLECSQTMGHDKMYWYQQDPGMELHLIHYSYGVNSTEKGDLSSESTVSRIRTEHFPLTLESARPSHTSQYLCASSDEHYSGSTDTQYFGPGTRLTVL.

This clone is labeled medium-sized. This chain joins TRBV6-1 and TRBJ2-2; D call uncertain. CDR1 is MNHNS, CDR2 SASEGT, per germline. V shed 5 bases and J shed 5 bases, with 12 bases lying between them. The CDR3 has 14 amino acids. DNA for the CDR3: TGTGCCAGCAGTTCACGGGTCGAAACCGGGGAGCTGTTTTTT. The encoded protein is CASSSRVETGELFF.

This clone was seen more than once but under ten times. This chain links TRBV19 with TRBJ1-1, with 8 bases fitting TRBD1. Germline trimming cut 6 bases from V and 10 bases from J; bases unmatched to any gene: 22. Germline CDR1 reads LNHDA; CDR2 reads SQIVND (reference sequence). The CDR3 is 17 residues long. CDR3 loop: CASRRPADAVHRGTAFF. The CDR3 DNA sequence: TGTGCCAGTAGGAGACCAGCAGATGCGGTGCACAGGGGGACAGCTTTCTTT.

This chain links TRBV19 with TRBJ2-7; 11 bases fit TRBD2. There are 15 residues in the CDR3. V shed 5 bases, J shed 6 bases, and the junction held 9 bases outside the gene matches. Germline V gene sequence: CDR1 LNHDA, CDR2 SQIVND (reference sequence). The CDR3 nucleotides read TGTGCCAGTAGTTTGACTAGCGGGACCACCTCCGAGCAGTACTTC. Translated: CASSLTSGTTSEQYF.

The chain recombines TRBV10-3 with TRBJ1-2, with TRBD1 matching 9 bases. Trimming at V came to 9 bases and at J to 8 bases, leaving 19 bases not matched to a gene. This CDR3 is 16 amino acids long. Looked up from germline, CDR1 is ENHRY and CDR2 is SYGVKD. CDR3 protein: CAIGGTGSNLLWGYTF. In nucleotides, the CDR3 is TGTGCCATTGGGGGGACAGGGTCTAACCTGCTTTGGGGCTACACCTTC.

This chain connects TRBV19 to TRBJ1-2; D gene unclear. The V gene's germline CDR1 is LNHDA and CDR2 SQIVND (reference sequence). The germline V and J ends were trimmed by 3 bases and 3 bases, with 11 bases remaining between them. The CDR3 totals 14 residues. The CDR3 DNA is TGTGCCAGTAGTATTTCTAGCGGCTACTATGGCTACACCTTC. Translation gives CASSISSGYYGYTF.

This clone was counted between two and nine times. This chain joins TRBV2 and TRBJ1-1; 11 bases line up with TRBD1. V lost 10 bases to trimming and J lost 5 bases; unmatched junction nucleotides: 9. Germline loops: CDR1 SNHLY, CDR2 FYNNEI. This CDR3 has 14 residues. The CDR3 DNA reads TGTGCCATTTTGTCCCGGGACAGGGGGACTGAAGCTTTCTTT. Encoded protein: CAILSRDRGTEAFF. Full variable domain (remainder filled in from reference TRBV2 and TRBJ1-1): EPEVTQTPSHQVTQMGQEVILRCVPISNHLYFYWYRQILGQKVEFLVSFYNNEISEKSEIFDDQFSVERPDGSNFTLKIRSTKLEDSAMYFCAILSRDRGTEAFFGQGTRLTVV.

The V and J genes are TRBV9 and TRBJ2-1; 11 bases agree with TRBD2. The CDR3 runs 17 residues. Germline V gene lookup returns CDR1 SGDLS and CDR2 YYNGEE. V lost 0 bases to trimming and J lost 6 bases; unmatched junction nucleotides: 8. The CDR3 DNA is TGTGCCAGCAGCGTAGGTAGCGGACTAGCGGGTATCAATGAGCAGTTCTTC. Its protein product is CASSVGSGLAGINEQFF.

This clone was observed once. The chain uses TRBV28 and TRBJ1-1; D possibly corresponds to TRBD1 (5 bases). The CDR3 spans 14 residues. Between the trimmed V and J ends, which lost 6 bases and 6 bases, there was a span of 17 bases. From germline, CDR1 is MDHEN and CDR2 SYDVKM. CDR3 protein: CASSPPRDYAEAFF. As DNA, the CDR3 is TGTGCCAGCAGCCCACCCAGGGATTACGCTGAAGCTTTCTTT.

The table lists this clone with a count of one. The chain links TRBV6-1 to TRBJ1-5; 7 positions match TRBD1. The germline V gene encodes CDR1 MNHNS and CDR2 SASEGT. J gave up 6 bases and V 4 bases, and 9 bases lay outside the gene matches. The CDR3 runs 15 residues. This CDR3 is CASSADRDRSQPQHF. The CDR3 nucleotides read TGTGCCAGCAGTGCTGACAGGGATCGCAGTCAGCCCCAGCATTTT.